The 21 T cell receptor beta chains listed next were all sequenced from one sample in a study of blood T cell repertoires in COVID-19. Method: immunoSEQ multiplex PCR; TCRdb's copy keeps in-frame clones and lacks some. Found here are approximately 140,000 clones, around three quarters of them singletons; the top ten hold 3% to 4.5%. The specimen was peripheral blood. Source of these receptors: a man in his 60s with acute or convalescent COVID-19.

This clone appeared a single time. The J gene is TRBJ2-1, the V gene TRBV6-5; TRBD1 is a possible D gene (5 bases). Trimming cost V 2 bases and J 6 bases, with 14 bases left between them. CDR1 and CDR2 (germline): MNHEY, SVGAGI. The CDR3 length is 15 residues. The CDR3, as DNA: TGTGCCAGCAGTTACGGGCAGGGAAAGAGCAATGAGCAGTTCTTC. Its translation: CASSYGQGKSNEQFF.

The chain uses TRBV18 and TRBJ1-1; possible D gene TRBD1, 5 bases. This CDR3 contains 13 residues. Trimming removed 7 bases from V and 0 bases from J, with 9 bases in between. From germline, CDR1 is KGHSH and CDR2 LQKENI. The CDR3 is CASLGQMNTEAFF. The CDR3 nucleotides are TGTGCCAGCTTGGGGCAGATGAACACTGAAGCTTTCTTT.

CDR3 nucleotides: TGTGCCAGCAGTAATCACAGAAACACCGGGGAGCTGTTTTTT. This gives the protein CASSNHRNTGELFF. J is TRBJ2-2 and V is TRBV2; D gene unclear. Per the germline V gene, CDR1 is SNHLY and CDR2 is FYNNEI. Trimming cost V 5 bases and J 2 bases, with 9 bases left between them. CDR3 length: 14 residues.

The chain joins TRBV11-3 to TRBJ2-1; 7 nucleotides align to TRBD2. The V gene's germline CDR1 is SGHNT and CDR2 YENEEA. The CDR3 has 15 residues. The V and J ends lost 1 base and 4 bases, in that order; junction bases with no gene match: 4. The CDR3 loop reads CASSLAGGRYNEQFF. The CDR3 nucleotides read TGTGCCAGCAGCTTAGCGGGAGGAAGGTACAATGAGCAGTTCTTC.

This chain connects TRBV23-1 to TRBJ2-7; 11 nucleotides agree with TRBD2. TRBV23-1 is reported as an ORF; its role is uncertain. The CDR3 is 16 amino acids. Trimming removed 7 bases from V and 5 bases from J; junction bases left unmatched: 13. The chain's CDR3 is CASNNTLAGGPDEQYF. CDR3 nucleotide sequence: TGCGCCAGCAATAACACTTTAGCGGGAGGGCCGGACGAGCAGTACTTC.

The chain recombines TRBV3-1 (or the pseudogene TRBV3-2) with TRBJ1-2, with 9 positions matching TRBD1. Germline V gene sequence: CDR1 LGHDT, CDR2 YNNKEL (reference sequence). V lost 4 bases and J lost 8; bases outside the gene matches: 11. The CDR3 contains 15 residues. The CDR3 DNA reads TGTGCCAGCAGCCGAACTACGGGGACAGGGAGCGGCTACACCTTC. Translating gives CASSRTTGTGSGYTF.

V gene TRBV2 combines with J gene TRBJ1-2; the D gene is possibly TRBD1 (5 bases). V dropped 6 bases and J dropped 4 bases, with 15 bases sitting between them. In germline, CDR1 is SNHLY, CDR2 FYNNEI. CDR3 length equals 14 residues. The CDR3 protein is CASSLGAELYGYTF. In DNA, the CDR3 is TGTGCCAGCAGCCTTGGGGCAGAACTCTATGGCTACACCTTC. The full variable domain, in which reference TRBV2 and TRBJ1-2 provide the parts outside the CDR3, is EPEVTQTPSHQVTQMGQEVILRCVPISNHLYFYWYRQILGQKVEFLVSFYNNEISEKSEIFDDQFSVERPDGSNFTLKIRSTKLEDSAMYFCASSLGAELYGYTFGSGTRLTVV.

This chain connects TRBV15 to TRBJ1-5; D remains unclear. This CDR3 spans 14 amino acids. The germline CDR1 and CDR2 sequences are LNHNV and YYDKDF (reference sequence). The V and J ends lost 4 bases and 1 base respectively, with 8 bases between them. This CDR3 is CATSIGLSNQPQHF. In DNA form, the CDR3 reads TGTGCCACCAGCATCGGACTGAGCAATCAGCCCCAGCATTTT.

The chain uses TRBV7-9 and TRBJ2-3; D perhaps matches TRBD1 (6 bases). Germline-derived CDR1 and CDR2 are SEHNR and FQNEAQ (reference sequence). The V and J ends lost 0 bases and 5 bases respectively, with 15 bases between them. This CDR3 region has 16 residues. The CDR3 protein is CASSLALLGQLDTQYF. The CDR3 nucleotides are TGTGCCAGCAGCTTAGCGCTTCTCGGACAGTTAGATACGCAGTATTTT.

The rearrangement uses TRBV28 and TRBJ2-7; TRBD1 might be the D (5 bases). V was clipped by 4 bases and J by 1 base, with 20 bases between them. This CDR3 has 17 amino acids. Per the germline V gene, CDR1 is MDHEN and CDR2 is SYDVKM. This CDR3 reads CASSSVDRATDSYEQYF. The CDR3 nucleotides are TGTGCCAGCAGTTCCGTGGATCGTGCGACAGATTCCTACGAGCAGTACTTC.

The rearrangement joins TRBV28 to TRBJ1-1, with 11 bases that match TRBD1. J gave up 4 bases and V 2 bases, and 0 bases lay outside the gene matches. Germline CDR1 and CDR2: MDHEN and SYDVKM. The CDR3 has 14 residues. The CDR3 loop is CASSLGTGGTEAFF. The CDR3 DNA reads TGTGCCAGCAGTTTAGGGACAGGGGGCACTGAAGCTTTCTTT.

The V and J genes are TRBV5-1 and TRBJ2-7; 9 nucleotides match TRBD2. The CDR3 runs 16 residues. Germline assignment: CDR1 SGHRS and CDR2 YFSETQ. Trimming cost V 5 bases and J 4 bases; bases outside gene matches: 13. The CDR3 DNA reads TGCGCCAGCAGTATACGTCTAGCGGGATTGTTTTACGAGCAGTACTTC. Residues: CASSIRLAGLFYEQYF.

The rearrangement joins TRBV6-2 or TRBV6-3 to TRBJ1-5; 7 nucleotides line up with TRBD1. Germline trimming cut 2 bases from V and 4 bases from J; bases unmatched to any gene: 11. Germline values: CDR1 MNHEY, CDR2 SVGEGT. The CDR3 covers 17 residues. CDR3 coding DNA: TGTGCCAGCAGTTACACTACAGGGGAGAGGGCTAATCAGCCCCAGCATTTT. It encodes CASSYTTGERANQPQHF.

V usage is TRBV25-1 and J usage is TRBJ1-2, with a tentative D call TRBD1 (5 bases). The CDR3 totals 15 residues. Trimming pared 2 bases from V and 0 bases from J, leaving 10 bases between. Germline lookup yields CDR1 MGHDK and CDR2 SYGVNS. CDR3 region: CASSEHRSPNYGYTF. The CDR3 bases are TGTGCCAGCAGTGAACACAGGTCGCCTAACTATGGCTACACCTTC.

The V gene is TRBV2, the J gene TRBJ2-5, with 10 bases lining up with TRBD1. The CDR3 is made up of 15 amino acids. Germline loops: CDR1 SNHLY, CDR2 FYNNEI. V shed 5 bases, J shed 5 bases, and the junction held 8 bases outside the gene matches. The chain's CDR3 is CASSRAGTGVETQYF. The CDR3 bases are TGTGCCAGCAGTCGCGCCGGGACAGGGGTCGAGACCCAGTACTTC.

The rearrangement links TRBV6-2 or TRBV6-3 to TRBJ2-1; TRBD2 matches 9 bases. V lost 2 bases to trimming and J lost 8 bases; unmatched junction nucleotides: 13. Germline lookup yields CDR1 MNHEY and CDR2 SVGEGT. The CDR3 length is 17 residues. CDR3 in amino acids: CASSYAASGRKVDEQFF. CDR3 sequence (DNA): TGTGCCAGCAGTTACGCCGCCAGCGGGAGGAAGGTCGATGAGCAGTTCTTC.

The chain combines TRBV28 with TRBJ1-6; no clear D. The germline V gene encodes CDR1 MDHEN and CDR2 SYDVKM. V shed 6 bases and J shed 0 bases, with 18 bases lying between them. This CDR3 spans 18 amino acids. CDR3 sequence (DNA): TGTGCCAGCAGCCCCGGAGTCCGCGGGAGCTCCTATAATTCACCCCTCCACTTT. Protein product: CASSPGVRGSSYNSPLHF.

This clone showed up just a few times. The chain is built from TRBV11-2 and TRBJ2-7; D may be TRBD2 (6 bases). This CDR3 is 13 amino acids long. With 5 bases removed from V and 5 bases from J, the gap between germline ends came to 13 bases. Germline V gene lookup returns CDR1 SGHAT and CDR2 FQNNGV. The CDR3 DNA follows: TGTGCCAGCAGCCAGGGACTTCACAACGAGCAGTACTTC. This translates into CASSQGLHNEQYF.

In this sample, this clone turned up a few times. The chain links TRBV24-1 to TRBJ2-3, with 7 bases that match TRBD2. This CDR3 has 15 amino acids. Germline V gene data show CDR1 as KGHDR and CDR2 as SFDVKD. V dropped 7 bases and J dropped 5; count of bases not matched to a gene: 11. For the CDR3, the DNA is TGTGCCACCAGAAGTCCGGGGGGATCAGGAGATACGCAGTATTTT. Its protein product is CATRSPGGSGDTQYF.

The chain links TRBV19 to TRBJ1-2; maybe TRBD1 (6 bases). This CDR3 spans 12 amino acids. Deletions cut 8 bases from V and 6 bases from J, with 13 bases between. Germline V gene data show CDR1 as LNHDA and CDR2 as SQIVND (reference sequence). The CDR3 DNA is TGTGCCAGTCAACAGGGTAGCGATGGCTACACCTTC. As protein: CASQQGSDGYTF.

This clone has more than one count but fewer than ten. V usage is TRBV6-5 and J usage is TRBJ1-1; 8 bases fit TRBD1. This CDR3 region has 15 residues. V shed 4 bases, J shed 3 bases, and the junction held 7 bases outside the gene matches. CDR1 is MNHEY, CDR2 SVGAGI, per germline. Here the CDR3 reads CASSSADRVDTEAFF. CDR3 DNA: TGTGCCAGCAGTTCCGCGGACAGGGTGGACACTGAAGCTTTCTTT.